The clone carrying this TCR beta chain has more than one count but fewer than ten. Sequencing relied on a cDNA template that was reverse transcribed from extracted RNA. Some clones are missing from TCRdb's copy, which holds only in-frame ones; the method was immunoSEQ multiplex PCR. The sample consists of tens of thousands of clones, just over 50% of them appearing once. The entry originates in a study of CD8+ T cells in alopecia areata. The germline V and J ends were trimmed by 3 bases and 2 bases, with 4 bases remaining between them. Germline loops: CDR1 MDHEN, CDR2 SYDVKM. The CDR3 loop spans 13 amino acids.

The TCR originated in a human donor with alopecia areata. This chain connects TRBV28 to TRBJ2-2; D is uncertain. Source material: NKG2D-high CD8+ T cells sorted from blood. The CDR3 loop is CASSLHNTGELFF. CDR3 sequence (DNA): TGTGCCAGCAGTTTGCACAACACCGGGGAGCTGTTTTTT.